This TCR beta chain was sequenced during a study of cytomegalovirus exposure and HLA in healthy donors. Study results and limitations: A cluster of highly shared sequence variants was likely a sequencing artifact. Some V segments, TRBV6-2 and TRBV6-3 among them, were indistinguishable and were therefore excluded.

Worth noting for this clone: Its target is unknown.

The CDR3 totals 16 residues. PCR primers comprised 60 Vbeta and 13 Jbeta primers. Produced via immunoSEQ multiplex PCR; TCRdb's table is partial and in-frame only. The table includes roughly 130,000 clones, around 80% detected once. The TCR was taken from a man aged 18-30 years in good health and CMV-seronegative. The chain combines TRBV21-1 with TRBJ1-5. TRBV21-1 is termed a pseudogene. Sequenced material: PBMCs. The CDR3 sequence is CASSGLIAGRNQPQHF. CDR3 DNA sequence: TGTGCCAGCAGCGGATTAATTGCCGGGAGGAATCAGCCCCAGCATTTT.